This T cell receptor beta chain is drawn from a study of cytomegalovirus exposure and HLA in healthy donors. Notes on the study in general: Overall, approximately 150 TCR beta chains were annotated as cytomegalovirus-associated.

The CDR3 covers 15 residues. V dropped 3 bases and J dropped 2; count of bases not matched to a gene: 6. Germline V gene data show CDR1 as GTSNPN and CDR2 as SVGIG (reference sequence). Among the 120 or so subjects of the validation cohort, separate from the 666-subject first cohort, were the donors. Repertoires were generated with immunoSEQ multiplex PCR, while TCRdb's copy carries only in-frame clones and drops some. Among a few hundred thousand clones listed, approximately 88% were seen once. As regards this clone: Its matching antigen is unknown.

Material for sequencing was PBMCs. The sequence derives from a woman in her 30s in good health and CMV-seropositive. V gene TRBV30 combines with J gene TRBJ2-1; 8 nucleotides agree with TRBD1. Here the CDR3 DNA reads TGTGCCTGGAGGACGAGGGACAGGACCTACAATGAGCAGTTCTTC. Its protein is CAWRTRDRTYNEQFF.